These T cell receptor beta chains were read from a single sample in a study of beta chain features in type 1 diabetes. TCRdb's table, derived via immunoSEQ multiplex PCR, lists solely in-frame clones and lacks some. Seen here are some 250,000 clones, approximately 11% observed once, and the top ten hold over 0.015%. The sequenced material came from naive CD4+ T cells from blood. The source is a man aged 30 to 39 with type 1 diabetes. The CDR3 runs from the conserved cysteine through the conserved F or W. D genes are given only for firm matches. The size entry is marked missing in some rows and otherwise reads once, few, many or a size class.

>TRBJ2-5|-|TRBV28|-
CASSFGGRETQYF
TGTGCCAGCAGTTTTGGGGGGAGGGAGACCCAGTACTTC
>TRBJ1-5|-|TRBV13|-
CAGGDPRGGRVRRNQPQHF
TGTGCCGGTGGGGACCCGAGGGGGGGGAGGGTTCGCCGAAATCAGCCCCAGCATTTT
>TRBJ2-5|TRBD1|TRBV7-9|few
CASSSAGTGWETQYF
TGTGCCAGCAGCTCCGCGGGGACAGGGTGGGAGACCCAGTACTTC
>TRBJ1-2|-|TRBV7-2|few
CASSPGVDYGYTF
TGTGCCAGCAGCCCAGGGGTGGACTATGGCTACACCTTC
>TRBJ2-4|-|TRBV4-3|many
CASSIRGGIQYF
TGCGCCAGCAGCATCAGAGGAGGCATTCAGTACTTC
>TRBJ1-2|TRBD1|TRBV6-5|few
CASSSSIKQGAGYTF
TGTGCCAGCAGTTCAAGTATCAAACAGGGGGCAGGCTACACCTTC
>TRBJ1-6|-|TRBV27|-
CASRHEWPKGQVNSPLHF
TGTGCCAGCAGACACGAATGGCCTAAGGGGCAAGTCAATTCACCCCTCCACTTT
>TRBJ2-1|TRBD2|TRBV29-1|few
CSVQGAGDSYNEQFF
TGCAGCGTTCAAGGGGCGGGGGACTCCTACAATGAGCAGTTCTTC
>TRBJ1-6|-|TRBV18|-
CASSPGGSDSPLHF
TGTGCCAGCTCACCAGGAGGGTCGGATTCACCCCTCCACTTT
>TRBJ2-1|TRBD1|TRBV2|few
CASKVGQGSLYNEQFF
TGTGCCAGCAAAGTGGGACAGGGGAGTTTGTACAATGAGCAGTTCTTC
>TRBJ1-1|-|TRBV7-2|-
CASSLRAGATNTEAFF
TGTGCCAGCAGCCTGAGGGCGGGGGCAACCAACACTGAAGCTTTCTTT
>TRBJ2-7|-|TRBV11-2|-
CASSPPGGGYEQYF
TGTGCCAGCAGCCCGCCCGGGGGTGGGTACGAGCAGTACTTC
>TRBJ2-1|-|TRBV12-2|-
CASRSGRRQGYNEQFF
TGTGCAAGTCGCTCGGGGCGGAGACAGGGATACAATGAGCAGTTCTTC
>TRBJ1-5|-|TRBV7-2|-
CASSGGGSPQPQHF
TGTGCCAGCAGCGGGGGAGGTTCCCCCCAGCCCCAGCATTTT
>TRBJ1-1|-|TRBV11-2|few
CASRRDLEAFF
TGTGCCAGCAGGCGGGACCTTGAAGCTTTCTTT
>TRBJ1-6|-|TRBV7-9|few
CASSTQERDSPLHF
TGTGCCAGCAGCACACAGGAGCGGGATTCACCCCTCCACTTT
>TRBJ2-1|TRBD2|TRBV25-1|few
CASSEKPSGGNEQFF
TGTGCCAGCAGTGAAAAACCCAGCGGGGGGAATGAGCAGTTCTTC
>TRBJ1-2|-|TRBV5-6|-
CASSKKGHYGYTF
TGTGCCAGCAGCAAGAAGGGGCACTATGGCTACACCTTC
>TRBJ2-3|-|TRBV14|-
CASSRWAGTDTQYF
TGTGCCAGCAGCCGGTGGGCAGGAACAGATACGCAGTATTTT
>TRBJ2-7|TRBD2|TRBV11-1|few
CASSQRGSSYEQYF
TGTGCCAGCAGCCAGCGGGGGAGCTCCTACGAGCAGTACTTC